The 24 T cell receptor beta chains given below trace back to one sample, sequenced in a study of cytomegalovirus exposure and HLA in healthy donors. Vbeta (60) and Jbeta (13) primers were used in the PCR. Repertoires were generated with immunoSEQ multiplex PCR, while TCRdb's copy carries only in-frame clones and drops some. This sample carries about 83,000 clones, about 81% of them seen once, and the ten largest clones take 4% to 5%. The sequenced material came from PBMCs. Receptors were obtained from a man aged 60 to 69 in good health and CMV-seronegative.

The chain employs TRBV6-6 and TRBJ1-1; D possibly corresponds to TRBD1 (6 bases). The CDR3 length is 16 residues. In germline, CDR1 is MNHNY, CDR2 SVGAGI (reference sequence). The ends were cut back, 6 bases at V and 3 bases at J, with 20 bases in the middle. The CDR3 region is CASRTLFRGGHTEAFF. The CDR3 DNA reads TGTGCCAGCAGGACGCTATTCAGGGGAGGGCACACTGAAGCTTTCTTT.

The rearrangement links TRBV13 to TRBJ1-1; 8 positions match TRBD1. Germline lookup yields CDR1 PRHDT and CDR2 FYEKMQ (reference sequence). The CDR3 consists of 14 residues. After removal of 6 bases from V and 1 base from J, the junction contained 4 bases not matched to a gene. The CDR3 DNA sequence: TGTGCCAGCAGTCGGACAGGGCCGAACACTGAAGCTTTCTTT. Its translation: CASSRTGPNTEAFF.

This clone has a single count. The chain has TRBV7-9 and TRBJ1-2; possible D gene TRBD1, 6 bases. Trimming removed 11 bases from V and 4 bases from J, with 20 bases in between. Germline CDR1 SEHNR, CDR2 FQNEAQ (reference sequence). The CDR3 consists of 14 residues. CDR3 sequence (DNA): TGTGCCCTGGGTGAGGGGGTTTCTAGCTATGGCTACACCTTC. This gives the protein CALGEGVSSYGYTF.

This rearrangement joins TRBV5-1 to TRBJ2-5, with D tentatively TRBD1 (6 bases). The end of the DNA aligns better with TRBJ2-7, so the J call may be wrong. Germline CDR1 and CDR2: SGHRS and YFSETQ. This CDR3 is 15 amino acids long. CDR3 sequence (DNA): TGCGCCAGCAGCTCAGGGGACAAGGGTAACTACGAGCAGTACTTC. This gives the protein CASSSGDKGNYEQYF.

The rearrangement uses TRBV6-5 and TRBJ1-4; no firm D call. CDR3 length: 14 amino acids. Germline V CDR1 and CDR2: MNHEY, SVGAGI. Trimming removed 7 bases at V and 4 bases at J, with 13 bases between. The CDR3 sequence: CASTSWQYNEKLFF. The CDR3 DNA reads TGTGCCAGCACCTCGTGGCAGTATAATGAAAAACTGTTTTTT.

This sequence joins TRBV7-9 and TRBJ1-2; no definite D call. The CDR3 totals 13 residues. V was pared by 0 bases and J by 8 bases, with 10 bases between. From germline, CDR1 is SEHNR and CDR2 FQNEAQ (reference sequence). The CDR3 DNA follows: TGTGCCAGCAGCTTAGCTGGGCCCCGGGGCTACACCTTC. The encoded protein is CASSLAGPRGYTF.

The chain links TRBV9 to TRBJ2-3; the match to TRBD2 covers 10 bases. V trimming: 4 bases; J trimming: 2 bases; junction bases outside the gene matches: 7. Germline CDR1 reads SGDLS; CDR2 reads YYNGEE. This CDR3 is built from 16 residues. This CDR3 is CASSITTSGVTDTQYF. CDR3 nucleotide sequence: TGTGCCAGCAGCATTACTACTAGCGGGGTCACAGATACGCAGTATTTT. Together with reference TRBV9 and TRBJ2-3, the CDR3 gives the full variable domain: DSGVTQTPKHLITATGQRVTLRCSPRSGDLSVYWYQQSLDQGLQFLIQYYNGEERAKGNILERFSAQQFPDLHSELNLSSLELGDSALYFCASSITTSGVTDTQYFGPGTRLTVL.

J is TRBJ2-1 and V is TRBV19; D is undetermined. CDR1 LNHDA and CDR2 SQIVND come from the germline V gene (reference sequence). This CDR3 is 11 amino acids long. V was clipped by 6 bases and J by 4 bases, with 4 bases between them. In nucleotides, the CDR3 is TGTGCCAGTAGATCGTACAATGAGCAGTTCTTC. The encoded protein is CASRSYNEQFF.

The chain recombines TRBV2 with TRBJ2-5; 7 bases align to TRBD2. CDR1 and CDR2 from the germline V gene are SNHLY and FYNNEI. This CDR3 has 12 residues. The junction had 0 bases not matched to a gene; V was cut back by 8 bases and J by 0 bases. CDR3 loop: CASRGDQETQYF. The CDR3 nucleotides read TGTGCCAGCCGGGGGGACCAAGAGACCCAGTACTTC.

The chain is built from TRBV6-5 and TRBJ1-5; the D gene is possibly TRBD1 (6 bases). The CDR3 totals 15 residues. V lost 5 bases and J 1 base, leaving 12 bases between the germline ends. Germline assignment: CDR1 MNHEY and CDR2 SVGAGI. In DNA form, the CDR3 reads TGTGCCAGCAGTCAACAGGGTATGAGCAATCAGCCCCAGCATTTT. Its protein is CASSQQGMSNQPQHF.

This clone was counted a single time. The rearrangement joins TRBV7-9 to TRBJ2-7; D is perhaps TRBD1 (6 bases). CDR3 length equals 15 residues. Germline V gene data show CDR1 as SEHNR and CDR2 as FQNEAQ (reference sequence). V was pared by 1 base and J by 0 bases, with 10 bases between. CDR3 region: CASSLGQASSYEQYF. CDR3 nucleotide sequence: TGTGCCAGCAGCTTAGGACAGGCGAGCTCCTACGAGCAGTACTTC.

This chain connects TRBV2 to TRBJ1-5; 10 bases match TRBD1. Unmatched junction bases numbered 15, after V lost 10 bases and J lost 3 bases. Per germline, CDR1 SNHLY and CDR2 FYNNEI. The CDR3 has 17 amino acids. The CDR3 DNA reads as TGTGCCACAAGGGAGGGGACAGGGGCATTCCCCAATCAGCCCCAGCATTTT. Encoded protein: CATREGTGAFPNQPQHF.

The gene calls are TRBV7-8 and TRBJ1-3; 10 nucleotides line up with TRBD1. V was pared by 5 bases and J by 1 base, with 2 bases of the junction left unmatched. CDR3 size: 15 residues. In germline, CDR1 is SGHVS, CDR2 FQNEAQ. The CDR3 here is CASSRDRGSGNTIYF. CDR3 bases: TGTGCCAGCAGCCGGGACAGGGGTTCTGGAAACACCATATATTTT.

This sequence joins TRBV18 and TRBJ2-2; D is perhaps TRBD2 (5 bases). The CDR3 totals 14 residues. Trimming pared 2 bases from V and 5 bases from J, leaving 9 bases between. Germline CDR1 is KGHSH and CDR2 is LQKENI. The CDR3: CASSPGRGTGELFF. Here the CDR3 DNA reads TGTGCCAGCTCACCAGGGAGAGGAACCGGGGAGCTGTTTTTT.

This chain links TRBV2 with TRBJ1-6; D unclear. Germline CDR1 is SNHLY and CDR2 is FYNNEI. The CDR3 is 17 residues long. With 1 base removed from V and 4 bases from J, the gap between germline ends came to 14 bases. In DNA form, the CDR3 reads TGTGCCAGCAGTGAAGAGGAGGGAATGGTTTATAATTCACCCCTCCACTTT. This sequence encodes CASSEEEGMVYNSPLHF.

The chain's CDR3 is CASSEAQGAHTEAFF. Written as DNA, the CDR3 is TGTGCCAGCAGTGAAGCGCAAGGGGCCCACACTGAAGCTTTCTTT. This sequence joins TRBV2 and TRBJ1-1; D is possibly TRBD1 (5 bases). Per germline, CDR1 SNHLY and CDR2 FYNNEI. The CDR3 is made up of 15 amino acids. V lost 0 bases, J lost 3 bases, and 11 bases lay in between.

This chain links TRBV7-9 with TRBJ1-2, with D perhaps TRBD1 (5 bases). The V gene's germline CDR1 is SEHNR and CDR2 FQNEAQ (reference sequence). Trimming removed 5 bases from V and 5 bases from J, with 12 bases in between. The CDR3 runs 13 residues. The DNA for the CDR3 is TGTGCCAGCAGCCCCAGGGAAGGTTATGGCTACACCTTC. This translates into CASSPREGYGYTF.

The sample holds one count of this clone. One end of the junction does not line up with germline, which may come from a read error. CDR3 nucleotides: TGTTCCAGCAGCTTAGCAGTCGGGTCCTCTGGAAACACCATATATTTT. Its translation: CSSSLAVGSSGNTIYF. The genes are TRBV7-9 and TRBJ1-3; D not certain. From germline, CDR1 is SEHNR and CDR2 FQNEAQ (reference sequence). The CDR3 sequence is 16 residues long.

This clone was seen a single time. The V call is TRBV7-9, the J call TRBJ2-1, with 7 positions matching TRBD1. CDR1 and CDR2 (germline): SEHNR, FQNEAQ (reference sequence). This CDR3 is 17 amino acids long. Trimming at V came to 6 bases and at J to 7 bases, leaving 18 bases not matched to a gene. This CDR3 reads CASRPLTGVFSLNEQFF. CDR3 coding DNA: TGTGCCAGCAGACCCTTAACAGGGGTGTTCTCCTTAAATGAGCAGTTCTTC.

V is TRBV6-5 and J is TRBJ1-5, with 7 nucleotides matching TRBD1. This CDR3 spans 15 amino acids. Germline CDR1 MNHEY, CDR2 SVGAGI. The ends lost 6 bases at V and 5 bases at J; junction bases unmatched: 10. CDR3: CASSRADRVDQPQHF. CDR3 bases: TGTGCCAGCAGCCGCGCTGACAGGGTCGATCAGCCCCAGCATTTT.

Here the CDR3 reads CASSVGQQHQTYGYTF. Here the CDR3 DNA reads TGTGCCAGCAGTGTGGGACAGCAACACCAAACCTATGGCTACACCTTC. This chain links TRBV6-1 with TRBJ1-2; 7 bases are shared with TRBD1. From germline, CDR1 is MNHNS and CDR2 SASEGT. The trim removed 4 bases at V and 4 bases at J, leaving 12 bases unmatched. The CDR3 loop spans 16 amino acids.

The chain links TRBV30 to TRBJ2-3, with 13 bases fitting TRBD2. The CDR3 is made up of 17 amino acids. Trimming took 1 base from V and 4 from J; bases not matched to a gene: 8. The germline V gene has CDR1 GTSNPN and CDR2 SVGIG (reference sequence). CDR3 in amino acids: CAWSGTTGTSGADTQYF. DNA for the CDR3: TGTGCCTGGAGTGGAACTACCGGGACTAGCGGGGCAGATACGCAGTATTTT.

This clone was seen a single time. CDR3 in amino acids: CASSLGLGRNIQYF. The DNA of the CDR3 is TGTGCCAGCAGCTTGGGACTAGGGAGAAACATTCAGTACTTC. The chain employs TRBV13 and TRBJ2-4, with TRBD2 matching 8 bases. This CDR3 comprises 14 residues. The J segment lost 6 bases and the V segment lost 3 bases, leaving 4 bases of the junction unmatched. CDR1 PRHDT and CDR2 FYEKMQ come from the germline V gene (reference sequence).

V usage is TRBV2 and J usage is TRBJ2-1; TRBD2 agrees at 10 bases. There are 15 residues in the CDR3. The germline gives CDR1 SNHLY, CDR2 FYNNEI. V shed 5 bases, J shed 1 base, and the junction held 2 bases outside the gene matches. For the CDR3, the DNA is TGTGCCAGCAGTTCTAGCGGGGGTTCCTACAATGAGCAGTTCTTC. Translation: CASSSSGGSYNEQFF.